This TCR beta chain was obtained from a study of T cells after yellow fever vaccination (dated by TCRdb to between 2018 and 2020). Some background on the complete study: The SMART-Seq v4 Ultra Low Input RNA kit was used to prepare libraries from fractions with low cell numbers. Bulk TCR alpha and beta repertoires were sequenced longitudinally to track T-cell clones before and after primary and booster YFV17D yellow fever vaccination. The cohort comprised two healthy male donors, one aged 18 to 29 and one aged 30 to 40 years. Bulk PBMC replicates and cell subsets were isolated from blood drawn at multiple timepoints before and after both primary and secondary immunization.

In the germline V gene (reference sequence), CDR1 corresponds to DFQATT and CDR2 to SNEGSKA. Counted from cysteine to valine, this CDR3 has 15 amino acids. The DNA shown is the 45-base CDR3, in frame from base 1. V drops 0 bases and J drops 3 bases, leaving 15 bases in between. The treatment or condition tag for this specimen amounts to: live attenuated yellow fever vaccine strain. PBMCs were isolated from peripheral blood using a standard Ficoll-Paque protocol. Dynabeads CD4 and CD8 positive selection kits were used to isolate CD4 and CD8 T-cell fractions. TriZol was used to extract RNA from bulk PBMCs, from CD4 and CD8 fractions, and from dextramer-positive and dextramer-negative fractions. This clonotype was recorded many times. Its binding antigen is unknown. There are no base qualities to consult, and no much larger clone falls within one base. Points the paper makes about the study in general: Because the study included only two donors, the extent to which the findings can be generalized is limited. Most clones expanded after primary vaccination were re-detected after the booster (around 96% of CD4 and approximately 89% of CD8), suggesting broad memory maintenance. A small share of clonotypes was detected in both CD4 and CD8 compartments, with the overlap likely arising from convergent recombination. FACS-sorted repertoires could contain abundant contaminating clonotypes from the bulk population, so computational filtering was required. The secondary T-cell response was found to be weaker but faster than the primary response, with a peak reached on day 5 rather than on day 15.

Synthesis of TCR cDNA relied on 5'RACE template switching, a step that introduced a universal primer site along with unique molecular identifiers. Priming for cDNA synthesis came from both the TCR alpha and TCR beta constant segments. Library amplification involved two PCR steps, and the second step added sample barcodes and sequencing adapters. Sequencing of libraries was performed on Illumina HiSeq 2500 (2x100 bp) or NovaSeq (2x150 bp). The paper's processing steps were these. MIGEC was used to demultiplex reads and collapse the reads into UMI consensus sequences, and MiXCR was used for V(D)J alignment. Using edgeR on replicate PBMC samples, clonotypes were called vaccine-responding if FDR was below 0.01 and the log2 fold change was above 5 up to day 15. Each bulk clonotype was labeled CD4 or CD8 based on which sequenced repertoire, CD4 or CD8, contained the clonotype at higher abundance. The public reads were reanalyzed by TCRdb: fastp trimming at Q25, MiXCR alignment, in-frame beta chains only. Rows with a matching CDR3 protein are joined into one entry that keeps the most common DNA and genes. The V and J calls were not made by the authors but by TCRdb's processing. This sample has about 50,000 distinct CDR3 sequences in its table, and less than 9% of those were observed once. Together, the top ten hold 28% of the sample.

The sequence joins TRBV20-1 to TRBJ2-7; the D call could be TRBD1 or TRBD2, with each sharing 5 bases. Source: CD8+ T cells sorted from PBMCs, taken roughly 14 days after the first yellow fever vaccination. The TCR originated in a man between 18 and 35 years old who received the YFV17D yellow fever vaccine. This receptor has the CDR3 CSARETGTISYEQYV. DNA sequence: TGCAGTGCTAGAGAAACCGGGACGATCAGCTACGAGCAGTACGTC.